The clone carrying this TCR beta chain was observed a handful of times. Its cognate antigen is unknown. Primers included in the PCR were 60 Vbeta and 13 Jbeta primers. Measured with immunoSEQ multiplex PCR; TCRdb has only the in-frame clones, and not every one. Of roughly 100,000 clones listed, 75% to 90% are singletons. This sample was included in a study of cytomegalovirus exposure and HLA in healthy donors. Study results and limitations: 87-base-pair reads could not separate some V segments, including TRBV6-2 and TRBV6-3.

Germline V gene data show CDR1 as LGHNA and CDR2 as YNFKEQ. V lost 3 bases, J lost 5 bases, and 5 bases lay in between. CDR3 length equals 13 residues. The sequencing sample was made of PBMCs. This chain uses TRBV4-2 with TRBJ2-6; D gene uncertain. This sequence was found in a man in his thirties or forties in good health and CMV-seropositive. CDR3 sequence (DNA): TGTGCCAGCAGCCAGGAGAGGGCCAACGTCCTGACTTTC. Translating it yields CASSQERANVLTF.